The 3 T cell receptor beta chains in this list originate from one sample, sequenced in a study of naive and memory T cell subsets (dated by TCRdb to the late 2010s). Using 3' ligation of a UMI-containing oligonucleotide to TCR cDNA, the study laid out a robust and sensitive protocol to amplify, sequence and analyze TCRs. Libraries were constructed by 5' RACE. Sequenced on an Illumina MiSeq. The ligated cDNA was amplified in four rounds of PCR with nested alpha and beta constant region primers together with the SP2 primer. Starting from the raw public reads, TCRdb applied fastp trimming at Q25, assembled clones with MiXCR and retained in-frame beta chains. Rows with a matching CDR3 protein are joined into one entry that keeps the most common DNA and genes. The sample profile shows roughly 62,000 distinct CDR3 sequences; 7% to 8% of them were found once. The top ten hold under 25% of the sample. The source of these receptors is a female donor in good health.

This clonotype occurred a few times. The chain couples TRBV7-9 to TRBJ1-1, with TRBD1 identical over 8 bases. Trimming removed 5 bases from V and 0 bases from J; junction bases left unmatched: 5. This CDR3 has 15 residues. CDR1 SEHNR and CDR2 FQNEAQ come from the germline V gene (reference sequence). The CDR3 reads CASSPGTGMNTEAFF. The CDR3 bases are TGTGCCAGCAGCCCCGGGACAGGAATGAACACTGAAGCTTTCTTT.

The sample holds many counts of this clonotype. This sequence joins TRBV28 and TRBJ2-3; tentative D call: TRBD1 (6 bases). The CDR3 is 16 amino acids. The V and J ends lost 5 bases and 1 base respectively, with 16 bases between them. From germline, CDR1 is MDHEN and CDR2 SYDVKM. The CDR3 spells CASSHGQNSRTDTQYF. CDR3 DNA sequence: TGTGCCAGCAGTCACGGACAGAATTCTCGCACAGATACGCAGTATTTT. The full variable domain, rest sourced from reference TRBV28 and TRBJ2-3, is DVKVTQSSRYLVKRTGEKVFLECVQDMDHENMFWYRQDPGLGLRLIYFSYDVKMKEKGDIPEGYSVSREKKERFSLILESASTNQTSMYLCASSHGQNSRTDTQYFGPGTRLTVL.

This clonotype was found many times. This chain joins TRBV27 and TRBJ1-2; 7 nucleotides agree with TRBD1. V dropped 6 bases and J dropped 7; count of bases not matched to a gene: 11. The germline V gene has CDR1 MNHEY and CDR2 SMNVEV (reference sequence). The CDR3 runs 14 residues. The CDR3 DNA is TGTGCCAGCAGGACTCCTACAGGGGCCCCTGGCTACACCTTC. It yields the protein CASRTPTGAPGYTF.